The clone carrying this TCR beta chain has only a few counts. Data came from immunoSEQ multiplex PCR; TCRdb stores just in-frame clones and leaves some out. The table shows about 67,000 clones, with approximately 87% occurring only once. This entry belongs to a study of blood T cell repertoires in COVID-19. The sample consisted of peripheral blood. This receptor was obtained from a man between 50 and 59 years old with active COVID-19.

CDR3 sequence reads: CSASGHANTEAFF. The CDR3, as DNA: TGCAGTGCTAGTGGGCACGCGAACACTGAAGCTTTCTTT. J is TRBJ1-1 and V is TRBV20-1; D gene unclear. Germline lookup yields CDR1 DFQATT and CDR2 SNEGSKA (reference sequence). The CDR3 is 13 residues long. Trimming shortened V by 3 bases and J by 1 base, and 9 bases separated the two germline ends.